A selection of T cell receptor beta chains follows, all from one sample in a study of shared clonotypes between healthy human individuals. Clones were read by immunoSEQ multiplex PCR, and TCRdb kept only the in-frame ones, dropping some. The table shows about 2.3 million clones, with about 92% occurring only once. The sequencing sample was made of naive CD4+ T cells from PBMCs. These receptors were taken from a man younger than 35 in good health. Some clones in this sample may be carry-over from other donors' samples. The CDR3 runs from the conserved cysteine through the conserved F or W.

J | V | CDR3
TRBJ2-3 | TRBV29-1 | CSVSTDTQYF
TRBJ1-2 | TRBV9 | CASSGAGRGDGYTF
TRBJ1-2 | TRBV7-3 | CASSLVSGTGYGYTF
TRBJ2-5 | TRBV5-1 | CASSLGALKETQYF
TRBJ2-7 | TRBV5-4 | CASSKGQGSYEQYF
TRBJ1-2 | TRBV30 | CAWSPERVGYTF
TRBJ2-1 | TRBV7-9 | CASSVGRDLWNEQFF
TRBJ2-1 | TRBV11-3 | CASSSLGPSSYNEQFF
TRBJ2-4 | TRBV15 | CATSSSRAQYF
TRBJ2-1 | TRBV4-2 | CASSQDPQLVAYNEQFF
TRBJ2-1 | TRBV6-5 | CASSYPQGSGRARQFF
TRBJ2-3 | TRBV2 | CASSDGGTPFTDTQYF
TRBJ2-5 | TRBV7-2 | CASSFLIRETQYF
TRBJ1-5 | TRBV5-1 | CASSLWGISNQPQHF
TRBJ2-4 | TRBV28 | CASSRTASAKNIQYF
TRBJ1-2 | TRBV30 | CAWSVLHRDRANYGYTF
TRBJ2-1 | TRBV7-9 | CASSLEYQHKGNEQFF
TRBJ2-7 | TRBV30 | CAWSGGRETYYEQYF
TRBJ1-1 | TRBV5-1 | CASSLRTGGIMNTEAFF
TRBJ2-7 | TRBV5-6 | CASSLVHAGGYYEQYF
TRBJ1-2 | TRBV18 | CASSPLGQGADYGYTF
. | TRBV7-2 | CASSLEGGLSYEQYF
TRBJ2-3 | TRBV7-9 | CASSRPPGTTPDTQYF
TRBJ1-2 | TRBV6-1 | CASSEELGRSNYGYTF